The rows below give T cell receptor beta chains drawn from one sample of a study of human versus mouse CDR3 diversity and MHC coevolution. The data were produced by immunoSEQ multiplex PCR, yet TCRdb's version contains in-frame clones alone and is incomplete. The sample carries about 77,000 clones, less than 95% recorded once. The sequenced sample was naive CD4+ T cells from blood. The receptors derive from a person between 25 and 70 years old in good health. CDR3s include the opening cysteine and the closing phenylalanine or tryptophan. The D gene is left open where the match is weak. Some rows mark clone size as missing; the rest say once, few, many or name a class of expanded clone.

>TRBV27|-|once|TRBJ1-1
TGTGCCAGCAGTGCTCAAGGGAGAGCTTTCTTT
CASSAQGRAFF
>TRBV5-1|TRBD2|-|TRBJ2-1
TGCGCCAGCAGCGTTAACGTCCAGGTAGCGGGAGAGGGTGAGCAGTTCTTC
CASSVNVQVAGEGEQFF
>TRBV5-1|TRBD2|-|TRBJ2-1
TGCGCCAGCAGCCTCTCTAGCGGGAATATCAATGAGCAGTTCTTC
CASSLSSGNINEQFF
>TRBV18|TRBD2|-|TRBJ2-7
TGTGCCAGCTCACCACAGCTTTTAGCGGGAGACGCTTACGAGCAGTACTTC
CASSPQLLAGDAYEQYF
>TRBV6-5|-|-|TRBJ1-1
TGTGCCAGCAGTGAAGACAGGAACACTGAAGCTTTCTTT
CASSEDRNTEAFF
>TRBV5-1|-|few|TRBJ2-1
TGCGCCAGCAGACAGGAATACAATGAGCAGTTCTTC
CASRQEYNEQFF
>TRBV6-4|-|-|TRBJ1-2
TGTGCCAGCAGTGACCGGGGCTATGGCTACACCTTC
CASSDRGYGYTF
>TRBV12-2|-|-|TRBJ2-7
TGTGCAAGTCGCTTACTGGGACAGATCTCCTACGAGCAGTACTTC
CASRLLGQISYEQYF
>TRBV19|TRBD1|-|TRBJ2-1
TGTGCCAGTACCGCCGGGACAGGGGGCTACAATGAGCAGTTCTTC
CASTAGTGGYNEQFF
>TRBV2|-|-|TRBJ2-1
TGTGCCAGCAGGGCCCTGGTCTCCTACAATGAGCAGTTCTTC
CASRALVSYNEQFF
>TRBV30|-|-|TRBJ1-3
TGTGCCTGGAGTGTACAGATTGGAAACACCATATATTTT
CAWSVQIGNTIYF
>TRBV5-1|-|-|TRBJ1-2
TGCGCCAGCAGCTTGGATGGTCAGGCCGGCAACTATGGCTACACCTTC
CASSLDGQAGNYGYTF
>TRBV7-9|-|-|TRBJ2-1
TGTGCCAGCAGCACCAGTACTGAGCAGTTCTTC
CASSTSTEQFF
>TRBV28|TRBD1|-|TRBJ1-5
TGTGCCAGCAGAAACCAGGGGGCTGTTTTTCAGCCCCAGCATTTT
CASRNQGAVFQPQHF
>TRBV29-1|-|-|TRBJ2-7
TGCAGCGTTGAAGTGAGCTACGAGCAGTACTTC
CSVEVSYEQYF
>TRBV29-1|TRBD1|-|TRBJ1-1
TGCAGCGTTGGAGTCGGGACAGGGACTAACACTGAAGCTTTCTTT
CSVGVGTGTNTEAFF
>TRBV30|TRBD1|-|TRBJ1-3
TGTGCCTGGAGGCCCCGGGACAGACTTGGAAACACCATATATTTT
CAWRPRDRLGNTIYF
>TRBV5-1|TRBD2|once|TRBJ2-5
TGCGCCAGCAGCTTAGTAGCGGGGCAACAAGAGACCCAGTACTTC
CASSLVAGQQETQYF
>TRBV2|-|-|TRBJ1-2
TGTGCCAGCAATCCCGCGAACTATGGCTACACCTTC
CASNPANYGYTF
>TRBV30|-|-|TRBJ2-7
TGTGCCTGGAGTGCCCTCGGGGTTGGGCAGTACTTC
CAWSALGVGQYF
>TRBV7-9|TRBD1|few|TRBJ1-4
TGTGCCAGCAGCCCGGACAGGGTTATTAGTGAAAAACTGTTTTTT
CASSPDRVISEKLFF
>TRBV5-1|TRBD1|once|TRBJ1-2
TGCGCCAGCAGCTCTGACAGGGGAGATGGCTACACCTTC
CASSSDRGDGYTF
>TRBV11-2|TRBD1|-|TRBJ2-3
TGTGCCAGCAGCGTCCCGGGACAGGGAGCAGATACGCAGTATTTT
CASSVPGQGADTQYF
>TRBV10-3|-|-|TRBJ2-1
TGTGCCATCAGTGAAGGCAGGGGGGAAGGCAATGAGCAGTTCTTC
CAISEGRGEGNEQFF
>TRBV2|-|-|TRBJ1-2
TGTGCCACCTACCAGGGGAGGGTTTTTAACTATGGCTACACCTTC
CATYQGRVFNYGYTF
>TRBV6-1|-|-|TRBJ2-5
TGTGCCAGCAGTGAAACGGGGGAGACCCAGTACTTC
CASSETGETQYF
>TRBV5-4|-|-|TRBJ2-1
TGTGCCAGCAGCCTCGCGGGTTCCGCCTACAATGAGCAGTTCTTC
CASSLAGSAYNEQFF
>TRBV11-2|TRBD1|-|TRBJ1-4
TGTGCCAGCAGCTCAAGGGGGCACACTAATGAAAAACTGTTTTTT
CASSSRGHTNEKLFF
>TRBV18|TRBD1|-|TRBJ1-1
TGTGCCAGCTCACCACTTATAATTAACAGGGGTCTTTCGACTGAAGCTTTCTTT
CASSPLIINRGLSTEAFF
>TRBV7-7|-|-|TRBJ2-5
TGTGCCAGCAGCTCTACTCAGGGGCTAGCTCAGGGGACCCAGTACTTC
CASSSTQGLAQGTQYF
>TRBV30|-|-|TRBJ1-2
TGTGCCTGGAGTGTAGGGGGAGGCTACACCTTC
CAWSVGGGYTF
>TRBV18|-|-|TRBJ1-5
TGTGCCAGCTCACCATATGCGGCAACTACTCCTCAGCCCCAGCATTTT
CASSPYAATTPQPQHF
>TRBV11-2|-|-|TRBJ2-5
TGTGCCAGCAGCCCCCCCTGGGAGAGGGAGCAGTACTTC
CASSPPWEREQYF
>TRBV4-1|-|-|TRBJ2-3
TGCGCCAGCAGCCAAGCAGGGACAGATACGCAGTATTTT
CASSQAGTDTQYF
>TRBV5-1|-|-|TRBJ1-4
TGCGCCAGCAGCTTCAGGCCAGCAACTAATGAAAAACTGTTTTTT
CASSFRPATNEKLFF
>TRBV6-1|TRBD2|-|TRBJ2-2
TGTGCCACCCTCGGGGGGGGGAGTTGGACCGGGGAGCTGTTTTTT
CATLGGGSWTGELFF
>TRBV28|-|-|TRBJ1-4
TGTGCCAGCAAAGGCAAGACTAGGCGAACTAGTGAAAAACTGTTTTTT
CASKGKTRRTSEKLFF
>TRBV10-3|TRBD2|-|TRBJ2-1
TGTGCCATCAGTGGGTTAGCGGGAGAACTGTCCGAGCAGTTCTTC
CAISGLAGELSEQFF
>TRBV2|TRBD1|-|TRBJ2-7
TGTGCCAGCAGGGCGGGACAGGGCGGTCACGAGCAGTACTTC
CASRAGQGGHEQYF
>TRBV7-6|-|-|TRBJ2-1
TGTGCCAGCAGCCAGGGTAGCAGTTACAATGAGCAGTTCTTC
CASSQGSSYNEQFF
>TRBV6-6|-|-|TRBJ1-2
TGTGCCAGCAGTTACTCGACGAGACTGAGTTATGGCTACACCTTC
CASSYSTRLSYGYTF
>TRBV10-3|-|-|TRBJ2-1
TGTGCCATCAGTAAAGAGATAGCGGTTGAGCAGTTCTTC
CAISKEIAVEQFF
>TRBV7-6|TRBD2|-|TRBJ2-1
TGTGCCAGCAGTTCCAAGACTAGCGGGACCTACAATGAGCAGTTCTTC
CASSSKTSGTYNEQFF
>TRBV19|-|-|TRBJ1-1
TGTGCCAGTATAAAGAACACTGAAGCTTTCTTT
CASIKNTEAFF
>TRBV5-5|-|-|TRBJ2-3
TGTGCCAGCAGCTTGGTGGAGGGTAAAGATACGCAGTATTTT
CASSLVEGKDTQYF
>TRBV28|-|-|TRBJ1-5
TGTGCCAGCAGTTCACCGACGACAGTAAATAGCAATCAGCCCCAGCATTTT
CASSSPTTVNSNQPQHF
>TRBV9|-|-|TRBJ1-6
TGTGCCAGCAGCCTTTCGGGGGAAGCTTCACCCCTCCACTTT
CASSLSGEASPLHF
>TRBV18|TRBD2|-|TRBJ2-1
TGTGCCAGCTCACGAGTATTTCAGGGACTAGCTATGGGGGATGAGCAGTTCTTC
CASSRVFQGLAMGDEQFF
>TRBV5-1|TRBD1|-|TRBJ1-2
TGCGCCAGCAGCTATACCGGACAGGGAAACTATGGCTACACCTTC
CASSYTGQGNYGYTF
>TRBV30|TRBD1|-|TRBJ1-4
TGTGCCTGGAGTGTAGGGTGGGGACAGGGCGGGGAAAAACTGTTTTTT
CAWSVGWGQGGEKLFF
>TRBV11-2|TRBD2|-|TRBJ2-7
TGTGCCAGGAGGCCTTACGGGAGGGCCCGCGAGCAGTACTTC
CARRPYGRAREQYF
>TRBV30|-|-|TRBJ2-3
TGTGCCTGGTCTAATTCAGGGGCCGGTTATACGCAGTATTTT
CAWSNSGAGYTQYF
>TRBV12-5|-|-|TRBJ2-7
TGTGCTAGTGGTTCCCGGGCGGGCCACTCCTACGAGCAGTACTTC
CASGSRAGHSYEQYF
>TRBV29-1|TRBD1|-|TRBJ2-3
TGCAGCGTTGCCTTTGCAGGGGGTGCCACAGATACGCAGTATTTT
CSVAFAGGATDTQYF